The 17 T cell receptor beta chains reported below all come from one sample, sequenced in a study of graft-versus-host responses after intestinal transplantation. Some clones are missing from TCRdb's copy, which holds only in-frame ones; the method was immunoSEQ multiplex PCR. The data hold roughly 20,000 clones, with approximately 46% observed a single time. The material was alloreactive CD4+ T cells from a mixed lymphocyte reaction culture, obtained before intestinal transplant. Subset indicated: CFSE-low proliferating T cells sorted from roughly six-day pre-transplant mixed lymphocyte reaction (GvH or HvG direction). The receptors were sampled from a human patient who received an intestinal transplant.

CDR3 protein: CASQGVFGTEAFF. In nucleotides, the CDR3 is TGTGCCAGTCAAGGGGTTTTTGGCACTGAAGCTTTCTTT. V gene TRBV19 combines with J gene TRBJ1-1; perhaps TRBD1 as D (5 bases). The CDR3 runs to 13 residues. Germline CDR1 is LNHDA and CDR2 is SQIVND (reference sequence). Trimming removed 8 bases from V and 4 bases from J, with 14 bases in between.

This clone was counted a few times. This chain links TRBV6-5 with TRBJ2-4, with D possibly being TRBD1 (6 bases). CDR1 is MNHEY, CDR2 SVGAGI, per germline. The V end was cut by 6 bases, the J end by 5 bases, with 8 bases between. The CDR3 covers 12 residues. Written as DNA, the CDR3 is TGTGCCAGCAGGACAGGTCAAAACATTCAGTACTTC. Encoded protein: CASRTGQNIQYF.

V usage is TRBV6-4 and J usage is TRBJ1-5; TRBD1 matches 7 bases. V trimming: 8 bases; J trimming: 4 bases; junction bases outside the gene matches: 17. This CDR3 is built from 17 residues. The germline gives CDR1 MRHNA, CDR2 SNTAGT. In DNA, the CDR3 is TGTGCCAGCCCTGGGTGTTTGAGGACAGGTAAGAATCAGCCCCAGCATTTT. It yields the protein CASPGCLRTGKNQPQHF.

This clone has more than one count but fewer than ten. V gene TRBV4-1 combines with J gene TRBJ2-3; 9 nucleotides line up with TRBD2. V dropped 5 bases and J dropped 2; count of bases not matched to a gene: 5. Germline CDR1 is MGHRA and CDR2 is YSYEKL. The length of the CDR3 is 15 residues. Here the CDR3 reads CASSGLAGFTDTQYF. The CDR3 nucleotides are TGCGCCAGCAGCGGGCTAGCGGGGTTCACAGATACGCAGTATTTT.

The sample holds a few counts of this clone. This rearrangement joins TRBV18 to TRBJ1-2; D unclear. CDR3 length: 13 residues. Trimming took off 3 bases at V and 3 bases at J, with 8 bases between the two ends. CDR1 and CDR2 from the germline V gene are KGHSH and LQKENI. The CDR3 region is CASSPAEYYGYTF. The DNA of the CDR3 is TGTGCCAGCTCACCGGCAGAATACTATGGCTACACCTTC.

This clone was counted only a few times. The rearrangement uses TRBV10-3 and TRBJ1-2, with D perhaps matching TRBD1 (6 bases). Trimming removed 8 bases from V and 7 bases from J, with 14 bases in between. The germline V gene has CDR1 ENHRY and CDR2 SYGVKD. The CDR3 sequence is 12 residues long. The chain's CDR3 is CAIQGRDSGYTF. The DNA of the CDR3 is TGTGCCATCCAGGGGCGAGACTCTGGCTACACCTTC.

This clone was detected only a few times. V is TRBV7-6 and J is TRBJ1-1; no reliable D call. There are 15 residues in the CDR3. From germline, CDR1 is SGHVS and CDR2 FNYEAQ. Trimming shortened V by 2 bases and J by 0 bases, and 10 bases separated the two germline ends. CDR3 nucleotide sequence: TGTGCCAGCAGCTTATTTCAAAATCTGAACACTGAAGCTTTCTTT. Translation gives CASSLFQNLNTEAFF.

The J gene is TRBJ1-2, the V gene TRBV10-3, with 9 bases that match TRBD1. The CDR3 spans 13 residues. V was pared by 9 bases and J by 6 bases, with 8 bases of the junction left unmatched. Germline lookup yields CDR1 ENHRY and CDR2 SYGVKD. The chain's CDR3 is CAMRGTGGDGYTF. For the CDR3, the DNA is TGTGCCATGCGGGGAACAGGGGGCGATGGCTACACCTTC.

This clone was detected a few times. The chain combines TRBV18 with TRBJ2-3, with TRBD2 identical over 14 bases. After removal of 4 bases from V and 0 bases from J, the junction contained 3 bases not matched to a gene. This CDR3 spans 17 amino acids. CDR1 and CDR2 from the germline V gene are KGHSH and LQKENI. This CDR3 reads CASSRLAGGMSTDTQYF. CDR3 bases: TGTGCCAGCTCACGACTAGCGGGGGGGATGAGCACAGATACGCAGTATTTT. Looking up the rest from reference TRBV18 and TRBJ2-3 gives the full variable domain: NAGVMQNPRHLVRRRGQEARLRCSPMKGHSHVYWYRQLPEEGLKFMVYLQKENIIDESGMPKERFSAEFPKEGPSILRIQQVVRGDSAAYFCASSRLAGGMSTDTQYFGPGTRLTVL.

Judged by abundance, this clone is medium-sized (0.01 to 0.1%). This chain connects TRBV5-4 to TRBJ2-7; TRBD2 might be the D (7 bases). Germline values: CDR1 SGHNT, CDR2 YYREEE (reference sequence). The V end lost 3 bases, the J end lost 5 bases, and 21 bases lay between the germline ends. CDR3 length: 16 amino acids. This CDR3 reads CASSSKMGGPTDEQYF. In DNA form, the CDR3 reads TGTGCCAGCAGCTCAAAGATGGGGGGGCCCACCGACGAGCAGTACTTC.

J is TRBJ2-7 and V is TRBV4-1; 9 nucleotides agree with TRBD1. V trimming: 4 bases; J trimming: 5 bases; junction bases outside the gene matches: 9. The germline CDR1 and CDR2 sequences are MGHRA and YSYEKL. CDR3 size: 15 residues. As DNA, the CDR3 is TGCGCCAGCAGCCCCCCCGGGACAGGGCGGAACGAGCAGTACTTC. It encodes CASSPPGTGRNEQYF.

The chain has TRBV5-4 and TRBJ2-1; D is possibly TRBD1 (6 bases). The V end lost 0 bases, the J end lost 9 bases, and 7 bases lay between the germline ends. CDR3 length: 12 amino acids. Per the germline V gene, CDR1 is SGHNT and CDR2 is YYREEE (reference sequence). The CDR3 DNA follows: TGTGCCAGCAGCTTGGGAGGGGGTGAGCAGTTCTTC. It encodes CASSLGGGEQFF. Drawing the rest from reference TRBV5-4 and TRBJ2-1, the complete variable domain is ETGVTQSPTHLIKTRGQQVTLRCSSQSGHNTVSWYQQALGQGPQFIFQYYREEENGRGNFPPRFSGLQFPNYSSELNVNALELDDSALYLCASSLGGGEQFFGPGTRLTVL.

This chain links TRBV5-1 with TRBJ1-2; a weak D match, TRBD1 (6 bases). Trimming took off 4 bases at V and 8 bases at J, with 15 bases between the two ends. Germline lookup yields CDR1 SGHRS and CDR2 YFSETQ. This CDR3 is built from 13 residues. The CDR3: CASSPGGPGGYTF. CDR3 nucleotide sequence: TGCGCCAGCAGCCCGGGGGGGCCGGGAGGCTACACCTTC.

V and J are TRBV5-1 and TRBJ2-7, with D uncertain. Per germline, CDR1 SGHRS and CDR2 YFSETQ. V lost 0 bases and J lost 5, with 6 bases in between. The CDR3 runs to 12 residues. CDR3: CASSLGRDEQYF. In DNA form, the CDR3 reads TGCGCCAGCAGCTTGGGTCGGGACGAGCAGTACTTC.

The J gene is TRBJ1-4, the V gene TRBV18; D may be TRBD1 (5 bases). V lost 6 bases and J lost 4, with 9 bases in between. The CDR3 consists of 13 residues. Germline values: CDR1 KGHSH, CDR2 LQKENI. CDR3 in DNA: TGTGCCAGCTCGACGGGGGTTAATGAAAAACTGTTTTTT. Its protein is CASSTGVNEKLFF.

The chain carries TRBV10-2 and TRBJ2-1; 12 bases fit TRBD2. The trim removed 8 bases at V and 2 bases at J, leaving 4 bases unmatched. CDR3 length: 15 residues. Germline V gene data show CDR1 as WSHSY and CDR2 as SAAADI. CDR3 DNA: TGCGCCAGCCGGAGACTAGCGGGGGCCTACAATGAGCAGTTCTTC. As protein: CASRRLAGAYNEQFF.

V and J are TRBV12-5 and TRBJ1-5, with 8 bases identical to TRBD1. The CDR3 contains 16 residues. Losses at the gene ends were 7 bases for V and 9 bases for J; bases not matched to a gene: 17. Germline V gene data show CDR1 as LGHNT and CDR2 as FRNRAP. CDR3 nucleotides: TGTGCTAGTGTCCCTCGGGGACAGGTCCCTGATGGGCCCCAGCATTTT. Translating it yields CASVPRGQVPDGPQHF.